This T cell receptor (beta chain) was recovered during a study of control samples from healthy donors and cancer patients. TCRdb's copy holds only in-frame clones and misses some; the assay was immunoSEQ multiplex PCR. The sample has over 110,000 clones; roughly nine tenths are singletons. The germline V and J ends were trimmed by 7 bases and 2 bases, with 20 bases remaining between them. This CDR3 is built from 16 residues. Germline-derived CDR1 and CDR2 are LNHDA and SQIVND (reference sequence). The chain combines TRBV19 with TRBJ2-5; D gene unclear. The source is a woman aged 30 to 39 in good health. Sequencing was performed on blood. The CDR3 here is CASNAAVAGRQETQYF. The CDR3 DNA is TGTGCCAGTAATGCCGCGGTTGCCGGAAGACAAGAGACCCAGTACTTC.